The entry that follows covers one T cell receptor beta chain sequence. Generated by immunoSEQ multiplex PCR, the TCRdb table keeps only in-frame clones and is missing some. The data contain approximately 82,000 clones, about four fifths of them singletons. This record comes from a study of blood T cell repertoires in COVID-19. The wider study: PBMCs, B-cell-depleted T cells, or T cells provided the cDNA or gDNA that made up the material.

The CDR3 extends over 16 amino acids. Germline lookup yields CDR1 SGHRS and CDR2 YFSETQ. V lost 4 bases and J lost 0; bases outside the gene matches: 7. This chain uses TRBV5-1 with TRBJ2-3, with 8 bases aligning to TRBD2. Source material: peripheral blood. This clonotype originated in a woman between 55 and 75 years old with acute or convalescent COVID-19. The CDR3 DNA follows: TGCGCCAGCAGCGCCGGACTAGCACTAAGCACAGATACGCAGTATTTT. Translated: CASSAGLALSTDTQYF. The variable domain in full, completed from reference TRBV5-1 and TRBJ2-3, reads KAGVTQTPRYLIKTRGQQVTLSCSPISGHRSVSWYQQTPGQGLQFLFEYFSETQRNKGNFPGRFSGRQFSNSRSEMNVSTLELGDSALYLCASSAGLALSTDTQYFGPGTRLTVL.